This T cell receptor beta chain comes out of a study of shared clonotypes between healthy human individuals. The junction had 13 bases not matched to a gene; V was cut back by 5 bases and J by 3 bases. The CDR3 has 16 amino acids. From germline, CDR1 is SGHDT and CDR2 YYEEEE. Assay execution took place at the deep level. In the authors' methods: ImmunoSEQ gave junction-only sequences without quality scores, so filtering differed. TCRdb's table, derived via immunoSEQ multiplex PCR, lists solely in-frame clones and lacks some. V and J calls and clone size come straight from that table; D and trimming were deduced from the DNA. The sample yields millions of clones, 85% to 95% seen once. Points from the study as a whole: Around 5% was the fraction of naive CD4 clonotypes found shared across a few donors.

Of note for this clone: Its matching antigen is unknown.

Naive-designated CD8 cells lacked CD45RO, were positively enriched for CCR7, and omitted terminally differentiated effector memory CD45RA+ cells. The sample was naive CD8+ T cells sorted from blood. The chain has TRBV5-6 and TRBJ2-7, with 8 bases lining up with TRBD2. The TCR was taken from a man aged 18 to 30 in good health. The CDR3 DNA follows: TGTGCCAGCAGTCTGGGGCCAGGGCTAGCGGGCTACGAGCAGTACTTC. Translated, it gives CASSLGPGLAGYEQYF.